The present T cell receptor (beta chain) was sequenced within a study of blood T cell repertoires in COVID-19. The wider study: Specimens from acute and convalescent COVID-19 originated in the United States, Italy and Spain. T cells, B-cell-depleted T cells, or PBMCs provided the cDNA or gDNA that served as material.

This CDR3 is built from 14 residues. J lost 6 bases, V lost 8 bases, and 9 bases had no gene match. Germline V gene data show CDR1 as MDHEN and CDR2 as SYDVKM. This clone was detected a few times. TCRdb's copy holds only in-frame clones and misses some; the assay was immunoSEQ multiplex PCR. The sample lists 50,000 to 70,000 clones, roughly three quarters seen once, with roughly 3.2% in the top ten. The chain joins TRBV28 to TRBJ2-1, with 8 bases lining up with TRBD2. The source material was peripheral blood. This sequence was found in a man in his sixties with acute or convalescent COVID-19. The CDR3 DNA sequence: TGTGCCAGCTCCGGGACTAGAACCTCCAATGAGCAGTTCTTC. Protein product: CASSGTRTSNEQFF.